This T cell receptor beta chain was profiled in a study of blood T cell repertoires in COVID-19. Produced via immunoSEQ multiplex PCR; TCRdb's table is partial and in-frame only. The repertoire holds about 140,000 clones, approximately 84% seen once, with under 5% in the top ten. Germline lookup yields CDR1 LNHDA and CDR2 SQIVND (reference sequence). This CDR3 comprises 14 residues. The V end lost 10 bases, the J end lost 0 bases, and 13 bases lay between the germline ends. In this sample, this clone turned up a few times. This TCR came from a woman in her sixties with acute or convalescent COVID-19. Sequences were obtained from peripheral blood. This chain uses TRBV19 with TRBJ1-3; possible D gene TRBD1, 5 bases. Here the CDR3 reads CATSDRNSGNTIYF. The CDR3, as DNA: TGTGCCACCAGCGACAGAAACTCTGGAAACACCATATATTTT. The variable domain in full, completed from reference TRBV19 and TRBJ1-3, reads DGGITQSPKYLFRKEGQNVTLSCEQNLNHDAMYWYRQDPGQGLRLIYYSQIVNDFQKGDIAEGYSVSREKKESFPLTVTSAQKNPTAFYLCATSDRNSGNTIYFGEGSWLTVV.